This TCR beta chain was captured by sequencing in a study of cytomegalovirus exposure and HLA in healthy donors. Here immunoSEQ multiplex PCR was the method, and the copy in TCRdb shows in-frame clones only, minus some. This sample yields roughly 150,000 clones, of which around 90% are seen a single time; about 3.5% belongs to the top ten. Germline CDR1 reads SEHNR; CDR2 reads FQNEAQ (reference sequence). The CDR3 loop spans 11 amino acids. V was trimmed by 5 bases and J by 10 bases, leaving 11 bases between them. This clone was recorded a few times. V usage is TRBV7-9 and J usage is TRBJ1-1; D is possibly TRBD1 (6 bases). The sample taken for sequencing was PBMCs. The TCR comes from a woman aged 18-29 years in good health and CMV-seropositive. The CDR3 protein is CASSPDRRAFF. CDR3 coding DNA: TGTGCCAGCAGCCCTGACAGGAGAGCTTTCTTT.